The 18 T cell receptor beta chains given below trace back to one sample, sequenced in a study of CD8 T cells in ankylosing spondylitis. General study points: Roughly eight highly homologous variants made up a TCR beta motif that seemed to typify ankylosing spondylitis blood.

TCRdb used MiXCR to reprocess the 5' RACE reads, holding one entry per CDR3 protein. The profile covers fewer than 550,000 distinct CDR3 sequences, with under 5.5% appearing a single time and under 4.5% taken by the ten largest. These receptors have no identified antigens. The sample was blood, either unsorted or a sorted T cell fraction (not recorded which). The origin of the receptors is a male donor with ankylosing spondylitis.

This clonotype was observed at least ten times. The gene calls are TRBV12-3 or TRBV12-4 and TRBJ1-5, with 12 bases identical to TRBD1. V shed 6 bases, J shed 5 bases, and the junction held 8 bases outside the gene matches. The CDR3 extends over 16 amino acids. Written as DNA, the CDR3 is TGTGCCAGCAGCGGGATGGGGACAGGGGGCTATCAGCCCCAGCATTTT. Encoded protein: CASSGMGTGGYQPQHF.

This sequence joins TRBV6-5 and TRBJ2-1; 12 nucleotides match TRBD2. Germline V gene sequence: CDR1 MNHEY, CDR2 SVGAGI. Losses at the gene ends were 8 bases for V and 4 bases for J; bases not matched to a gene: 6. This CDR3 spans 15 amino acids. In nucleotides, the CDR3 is TGTGCCAGCGTACTAGCGGGGGGACTTTACAATGAGCAGTTCTTC. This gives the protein CASVLAGGLYNEQFF.

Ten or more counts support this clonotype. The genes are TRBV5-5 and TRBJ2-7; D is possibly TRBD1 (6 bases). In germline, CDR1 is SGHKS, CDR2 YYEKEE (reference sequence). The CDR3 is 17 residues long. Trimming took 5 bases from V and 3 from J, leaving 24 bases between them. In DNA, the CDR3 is TGTGCCAGCAGGGCCGGGACAATTTTCACCTTCTACTACGAGCAGTACTTC. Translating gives CASRAGTIFTFYYEQYF.

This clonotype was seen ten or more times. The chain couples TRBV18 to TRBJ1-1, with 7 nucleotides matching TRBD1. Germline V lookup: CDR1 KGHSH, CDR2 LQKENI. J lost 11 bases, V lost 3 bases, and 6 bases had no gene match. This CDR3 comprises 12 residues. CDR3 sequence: CASSPYRGQAFF. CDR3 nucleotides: TGTGCCAGCTCACCGTACAGGGGTCAGGCTTTCTTT. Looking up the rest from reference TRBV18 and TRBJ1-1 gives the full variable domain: NAGVMQNPRHLVRRRGQEARLRCSPMKGHSHVYWYRQLPEEGLKFMVYLQKENIIDESGMPKERFSAEFPKEGPSILRIQQVVRGDSAAYFCASSPYRGQAFFGQGTRLTVV.

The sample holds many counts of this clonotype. The CDR3 sequence: CASSYSSSGSTDTQYF. DNA for the CDR3: TGTGCCAGCAGTTACTCGAGTAGCGGGAGCACAGATACGCAGTATTTT. This chain links TRBV6-5 with TRBJ2-3, with TRBD2 identical over 7 bases. CDR1 MNHEY and CDR2 SVGAGI come from the germline V gene. The CDR3 covers 16 residues. J was trimmed by 0 bases and V by 0 bases; bases with no gene match: 3.

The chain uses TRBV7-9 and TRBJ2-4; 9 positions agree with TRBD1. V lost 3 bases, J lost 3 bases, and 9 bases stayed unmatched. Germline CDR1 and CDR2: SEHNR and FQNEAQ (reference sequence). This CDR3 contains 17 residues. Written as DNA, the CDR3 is TGTGCCAGCAGCTTCAGGACAGGGGATGGCGGCAAAAACATTCAGTACTTC. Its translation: CASSFRTGDGGKNIQYF.

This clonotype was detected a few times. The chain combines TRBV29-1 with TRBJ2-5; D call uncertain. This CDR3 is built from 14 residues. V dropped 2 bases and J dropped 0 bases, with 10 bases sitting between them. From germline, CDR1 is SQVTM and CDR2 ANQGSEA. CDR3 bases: TGCAGCGTTGAAATGCAGGCGTACCAAGAGACCCAGTACTTC. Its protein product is CSVEMQAYQETQYF.

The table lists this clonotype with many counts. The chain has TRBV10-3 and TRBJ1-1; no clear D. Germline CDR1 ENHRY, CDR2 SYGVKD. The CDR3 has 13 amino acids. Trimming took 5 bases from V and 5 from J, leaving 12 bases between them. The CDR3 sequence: CAISSQRETEAFF. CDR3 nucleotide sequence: TGTGCCATCAGTTCCCAAAGGGAAACTGAAGCTTTCTTT.

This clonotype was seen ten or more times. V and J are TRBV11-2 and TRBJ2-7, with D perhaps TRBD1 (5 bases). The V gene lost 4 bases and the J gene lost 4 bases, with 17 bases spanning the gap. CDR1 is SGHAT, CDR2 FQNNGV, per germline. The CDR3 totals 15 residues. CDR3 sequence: CASSWTLGVGYEQYF. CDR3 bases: TGTGCCAGCAGCTGGACACTCGGAGTCGGATACGAGCAGTACTTC.

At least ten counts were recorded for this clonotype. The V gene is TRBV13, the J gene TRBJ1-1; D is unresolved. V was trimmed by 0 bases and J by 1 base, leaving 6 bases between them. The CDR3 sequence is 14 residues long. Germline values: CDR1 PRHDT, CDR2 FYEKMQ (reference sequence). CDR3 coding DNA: TGTGCCAGCAGCTTAGGCCCCAGGAACACTGAAGCTTTCTTT. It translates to CASSLGPRNTEAFF.

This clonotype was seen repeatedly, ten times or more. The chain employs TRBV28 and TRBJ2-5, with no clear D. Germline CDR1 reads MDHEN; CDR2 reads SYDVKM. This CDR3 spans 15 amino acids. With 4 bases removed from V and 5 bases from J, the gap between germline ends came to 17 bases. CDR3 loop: CASSSPPPVVETQYF. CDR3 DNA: TGTGCCAGCAGTTCCCCACCTCCAGTGGTGGAGACCCAGTACTTC.

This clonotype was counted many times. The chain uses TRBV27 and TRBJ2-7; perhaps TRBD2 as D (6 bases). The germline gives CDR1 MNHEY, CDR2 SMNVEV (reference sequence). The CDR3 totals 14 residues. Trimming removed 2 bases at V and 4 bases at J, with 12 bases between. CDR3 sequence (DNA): TGTGCCAGCAGTTTACGCGGGAATGAATACGAGCAGTACTTC. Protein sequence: CASSLRGNEYEQYF.

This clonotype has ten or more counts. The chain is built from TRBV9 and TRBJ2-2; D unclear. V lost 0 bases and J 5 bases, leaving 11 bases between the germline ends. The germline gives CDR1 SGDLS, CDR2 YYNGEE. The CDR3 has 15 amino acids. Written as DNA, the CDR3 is TGTGCCAGCAGCGTAGAGCTGGGCTGGACCGGGGAGCTGTTTTTT. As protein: CASSVELGWTGELFF.

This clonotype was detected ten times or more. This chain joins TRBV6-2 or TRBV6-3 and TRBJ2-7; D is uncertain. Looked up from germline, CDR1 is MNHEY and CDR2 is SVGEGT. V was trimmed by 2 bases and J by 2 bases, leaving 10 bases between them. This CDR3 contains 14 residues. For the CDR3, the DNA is TGTGCCAGCAGTTACCGCCCAGCTACCTACGAGCAGTACTTC. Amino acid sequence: CASSYRPATYEQYF.

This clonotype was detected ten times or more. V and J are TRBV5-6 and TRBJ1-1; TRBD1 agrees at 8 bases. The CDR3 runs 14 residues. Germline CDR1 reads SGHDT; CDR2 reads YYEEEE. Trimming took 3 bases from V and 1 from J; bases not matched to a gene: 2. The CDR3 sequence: CASSSGTGNTEAFF. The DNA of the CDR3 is TGTGCCAGCAGCTCCGGGACAGGGAACACTGAAGCTTTCTTT.

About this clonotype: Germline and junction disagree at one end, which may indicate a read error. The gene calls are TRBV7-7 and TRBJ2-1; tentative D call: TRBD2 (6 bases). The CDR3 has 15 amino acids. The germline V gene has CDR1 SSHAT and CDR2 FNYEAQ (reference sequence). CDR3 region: CASSRDSSYYNEQFF. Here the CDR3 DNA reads TGTGCTAGCAGCCGGGACTCGTCCTACTACAATGAGCAGTTCTTC.

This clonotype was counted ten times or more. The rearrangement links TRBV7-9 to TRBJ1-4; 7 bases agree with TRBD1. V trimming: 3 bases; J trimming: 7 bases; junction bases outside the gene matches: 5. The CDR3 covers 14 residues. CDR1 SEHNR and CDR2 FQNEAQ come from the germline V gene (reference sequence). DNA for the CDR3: TGTGCCAGCAGCTTCAGGGGGGGCTCTGAAAAACTGTTTTTT. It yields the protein CASSFRGGSEKLFF.

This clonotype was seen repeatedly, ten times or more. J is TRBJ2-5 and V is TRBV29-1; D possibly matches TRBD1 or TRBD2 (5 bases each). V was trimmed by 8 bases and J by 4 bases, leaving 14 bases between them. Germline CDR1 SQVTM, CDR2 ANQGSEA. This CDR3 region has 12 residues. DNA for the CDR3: TGCAGCACCACAGGTGGAGGAGAGACCCAGTACTTC. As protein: CSTTGGGETQYF.